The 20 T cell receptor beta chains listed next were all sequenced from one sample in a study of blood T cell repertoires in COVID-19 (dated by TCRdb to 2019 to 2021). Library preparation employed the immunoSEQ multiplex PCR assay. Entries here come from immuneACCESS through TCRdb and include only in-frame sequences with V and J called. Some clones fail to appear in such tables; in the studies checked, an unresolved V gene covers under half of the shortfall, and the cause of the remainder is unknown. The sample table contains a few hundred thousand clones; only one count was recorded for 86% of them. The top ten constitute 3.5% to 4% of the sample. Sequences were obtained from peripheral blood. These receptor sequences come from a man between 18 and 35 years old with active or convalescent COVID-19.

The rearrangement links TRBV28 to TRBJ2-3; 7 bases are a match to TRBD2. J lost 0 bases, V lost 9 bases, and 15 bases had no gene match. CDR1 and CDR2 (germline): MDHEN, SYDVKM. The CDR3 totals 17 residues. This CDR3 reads CARDRGGAFSSTDTQYF. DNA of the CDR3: TGTGCCAGAGACCGCGGGGGAGCCTTTTCTAGCACAGATACGCAGTATTTT.

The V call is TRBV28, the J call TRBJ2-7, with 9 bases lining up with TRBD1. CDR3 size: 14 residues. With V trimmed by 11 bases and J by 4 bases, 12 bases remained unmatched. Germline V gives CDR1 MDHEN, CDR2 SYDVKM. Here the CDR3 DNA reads TGTGCCGCGACCAGCGGGACAGGGACGTACGAGCAGTACTTC. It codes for CAATSGTGTYEQYF.

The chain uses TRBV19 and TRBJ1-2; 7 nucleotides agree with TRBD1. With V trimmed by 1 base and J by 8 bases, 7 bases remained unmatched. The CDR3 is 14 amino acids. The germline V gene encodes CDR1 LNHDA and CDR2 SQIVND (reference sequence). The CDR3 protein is CASSIGRQGDGYTF. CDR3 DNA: TGTGCCAGTAGTATAGGTCGGCAGGGGGACGGCTACACCTTC. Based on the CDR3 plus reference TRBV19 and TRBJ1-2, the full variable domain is DGGITQSPKYLFRKEGQNVTLSCEQNLNHDAMYWYRQDPGQGLRLIYYSQIVNDFQKGDIAEGYSVSREKKESFPLTVTSAQKNPTAFYLCASSIGRQGDGYTFGSGTRLTVV.

The chain's CDR3 is CASAQLQEMNTEAFF. CDR3 bases: TGTGCCAGCGCCCAACTACAGGAGATGAACACTGAAGCTTTCTTT. The chain couples TRBV6-5 to TRBJ1-1; D is possibly TRBD1 (5 bases). From germline, CDR1 is MNHEY and CDR2 SVGAGI. The CDR3 spans 15 residues. Trimming stripped 8 bases from V and 0 bases from J, with 16 bases between.

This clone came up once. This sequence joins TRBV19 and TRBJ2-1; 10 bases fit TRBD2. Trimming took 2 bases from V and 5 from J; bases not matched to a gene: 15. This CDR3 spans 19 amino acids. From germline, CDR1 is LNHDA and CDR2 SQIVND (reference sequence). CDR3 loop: CASSISGTSAPLGHNEQFF. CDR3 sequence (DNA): TGTGCCAGTAGTATATCGGGGACTAGCGCACCTTTGGGGCACAATGAGCAGTTCTTC.

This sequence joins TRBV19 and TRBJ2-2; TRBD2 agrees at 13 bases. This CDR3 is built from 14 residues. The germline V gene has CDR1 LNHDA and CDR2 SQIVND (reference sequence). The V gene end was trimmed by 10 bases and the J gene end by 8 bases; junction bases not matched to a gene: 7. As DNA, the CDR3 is TGTGCCATAAAGCTGGGACTAGCGGGAGGGGAGCTGTTTTTT. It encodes CAIKLGLAGGELFF.

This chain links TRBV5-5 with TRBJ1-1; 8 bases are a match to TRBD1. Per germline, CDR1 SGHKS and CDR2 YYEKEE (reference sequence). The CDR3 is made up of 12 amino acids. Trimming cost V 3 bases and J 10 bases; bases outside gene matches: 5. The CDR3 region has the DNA TGTGCCAGCAGCTCTATTGACAGGGGAGCTTTCTTT. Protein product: CASSSIDRGAFF.

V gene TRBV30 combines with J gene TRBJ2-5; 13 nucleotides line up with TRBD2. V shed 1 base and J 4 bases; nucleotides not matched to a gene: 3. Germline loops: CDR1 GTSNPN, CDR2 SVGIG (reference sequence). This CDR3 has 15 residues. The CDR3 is CAWSELAGGLETQYF. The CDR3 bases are TGTGCCTGGAGTGAACTAGCGGGAGGGCTAGAGACCCAGTACTTC.

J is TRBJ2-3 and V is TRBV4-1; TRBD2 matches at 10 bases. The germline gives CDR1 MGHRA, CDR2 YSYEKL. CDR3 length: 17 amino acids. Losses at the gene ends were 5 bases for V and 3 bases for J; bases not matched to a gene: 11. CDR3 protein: CASSERETSGVTDTQYF. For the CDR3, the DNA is TGCGCCAGCAGCGAAAGAGAAACTAGCGGGGTGACAGATACGCAGTATTTT.

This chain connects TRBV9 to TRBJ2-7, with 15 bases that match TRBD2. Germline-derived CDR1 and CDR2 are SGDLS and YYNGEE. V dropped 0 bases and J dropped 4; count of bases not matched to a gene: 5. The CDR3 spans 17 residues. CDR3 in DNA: TGTGCCAGCAGCGTAGCCTTTGGGACTAGCGGGAGGTACGAGCAGTACTTC. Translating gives CASSVAFGTSGRYEQYF. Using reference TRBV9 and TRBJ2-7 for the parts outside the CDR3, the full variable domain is DSGVTQTPKHLITATGQRVTLRCSPRSGDLSVYWYQQSLDQGLQFLIQYYNGEERAKGNILERFSAQQFPDLHSELNLSSLELGDSALYFCASSVAFGTSGRYEQYFGPGTRLTVT.

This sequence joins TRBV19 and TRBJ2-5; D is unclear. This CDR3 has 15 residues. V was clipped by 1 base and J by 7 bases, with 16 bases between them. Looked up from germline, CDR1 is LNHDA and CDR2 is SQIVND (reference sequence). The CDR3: CASSIVPGRLGTQYF. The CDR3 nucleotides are TGTGCCAGTAGTATAGTGCCAGGCCGATTGGGGACCCAGTACTTC.

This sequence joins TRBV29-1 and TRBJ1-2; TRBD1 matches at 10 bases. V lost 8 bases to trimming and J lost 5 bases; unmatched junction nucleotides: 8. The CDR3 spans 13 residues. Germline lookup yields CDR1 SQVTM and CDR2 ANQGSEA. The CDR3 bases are TGCAGCAGAACGGACAGGGGGTGGTATGGCTACACCTTC. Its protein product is CSRTDRGWYGYTF.

CDR3 nucleotide sequence: TGTGCCAGCAGTGGGGGCGGGGGACGGTATGGCTACACCTTC. As protein: CASSGGGGRYGYTF. The V gene is TRBV2, the J gene TRBJ1-2, with a weak D call TRBD1 (5 bases). The CDR3 loop spans 14 amino acids. The germline V and J ends were trimmed by 4 bases and 5 bases, with 14 bases remaining between them. In germline, CDR1 is SNHLY, CDR2 FYNNEI. The full variable domain, with the rest looked up from reference TRBV2 and TRBJ1-2, is EPEVTQTPSHQVTQMGQEVILRCVPISNHLYFYWYRQILGQKVEFLVSFYNNEISEKSEIFDDQFSVERPDGSNFTLKIRSTKLEDSAMYFCASSGGGGRYGYTFGSGTRLTVV.

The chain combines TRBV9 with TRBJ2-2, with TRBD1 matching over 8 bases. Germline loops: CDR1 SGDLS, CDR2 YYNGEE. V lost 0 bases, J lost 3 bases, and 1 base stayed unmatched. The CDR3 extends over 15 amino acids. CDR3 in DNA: TGTGCCAGCAGCGTAGCAGGGGGCGACACCGGGGAGCTGTTTTTT. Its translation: CASSVAGGDTGELFF. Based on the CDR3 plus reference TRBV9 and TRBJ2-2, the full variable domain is DSGVTQTPKHLITATGQRVTLRCSPRSGDLSVYWYQQSLDQGLQFLIQYYNGEERAKGNILERFSAQQFPDLHSELNLSSLELGDSALYFCASSVAGGDTGELFFGEGSRLTVL.

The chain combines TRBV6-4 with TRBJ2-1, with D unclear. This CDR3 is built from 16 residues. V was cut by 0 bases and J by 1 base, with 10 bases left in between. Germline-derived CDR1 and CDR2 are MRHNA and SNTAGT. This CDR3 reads CASSDSLASSYNEQFF. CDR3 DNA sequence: TGTGCCAGCAGTGACTCTTTAGCATCGTCCTACAATGAGCAGTTCTTC.

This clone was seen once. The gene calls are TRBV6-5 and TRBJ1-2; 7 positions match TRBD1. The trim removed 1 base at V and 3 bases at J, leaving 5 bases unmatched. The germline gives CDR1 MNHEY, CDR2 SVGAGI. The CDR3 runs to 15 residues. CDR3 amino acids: CASSYLGGSDYGYTF. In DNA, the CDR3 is TGTGCCAGCAGTTACTTAGGGGGCAGCGACTATGGCTACACCTTC.

CDR3 in amino acids: CASSRGQGIGYTF. CDR3 in DNA: TGTGCCAGCAGCAGGGGACAGGGGATCGGCTACACCTTC. The chain carries TRBV14 and TRBJ1-2, with 10 bases that match TRBD1. V shed 5 bases, J shed 8 bases, and the junction held 5 bases outside the gene matches. The CDR3 has 13 residues. From germline, CDR1 is SGHDN and CDR2 FVKESK. The full variable domain, in which reference TRBV14 and TRBJ1-2 provide the parts outside the CDR3, is EAGVTQFPSHSVIEKGQTVTLRCDPISGHDNLYWYRRVMGKEIKFLLHFVKESKQDESGMPNNRFLAERTGGTYSTLKVQPAELEDSGVYFCASSRGQGIGYTFGSGTRLTVV.

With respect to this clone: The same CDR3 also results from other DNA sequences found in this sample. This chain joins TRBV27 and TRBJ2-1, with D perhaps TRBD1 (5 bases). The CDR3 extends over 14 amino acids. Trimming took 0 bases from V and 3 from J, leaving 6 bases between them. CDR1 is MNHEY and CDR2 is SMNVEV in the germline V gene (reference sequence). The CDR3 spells CASSLSGRYNEQFF. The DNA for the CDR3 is TGTGCCAGCAGTTTATCGGGGCGCTACAATGAGCAGTTCTTC.

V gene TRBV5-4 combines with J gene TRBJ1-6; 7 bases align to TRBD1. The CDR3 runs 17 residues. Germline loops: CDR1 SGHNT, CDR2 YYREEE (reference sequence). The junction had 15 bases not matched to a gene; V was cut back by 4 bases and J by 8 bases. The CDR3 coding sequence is TGTGCCAGCAGCCCACACTCGACAGGGAGGAATGATTCACCCCTCCACTTT. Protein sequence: CASSPHSTGRNDSPLHF.

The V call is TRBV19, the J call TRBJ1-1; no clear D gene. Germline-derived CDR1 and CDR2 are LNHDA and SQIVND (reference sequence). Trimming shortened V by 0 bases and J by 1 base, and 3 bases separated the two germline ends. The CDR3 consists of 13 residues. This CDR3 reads CASSIERNTEAFF. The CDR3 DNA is TGTGCCAGTAGTATAGAGAGGAACACTGAAGCTTTCTTT.